This TCR beta chain was found in a study of blood T cell repertoires in COVID-19. Study-wide context: Material from acute and convalescent COVID-19 was sourced from the United States, Italy and Spain. The cDNA or gDNA used as material had been derived from T cells, B-cell-depleted T cells, or PBMCs.

Repertoires were generated with immunoSEQ multiplex PCR, while TCRdb's copy carries only in-frame clones and drops some. The repertoire includes about 270,000 clones, about 87% of them detected once, and less than 3% sits in the top ten. Those who participated ranged in age from roughly 18 to 89 years and resided in about two dozen US areas. Cohort 3 donors were reported recovered after two negative PCRs, clearance, or symptom resolution. Germline CDR1 and CDR2: MNHEY and SVGAGI. The CDR3 is 16 amino acids. V was pared by 3 bases and J by 4 bases, with 8 bases of the junction left unmatched. Sequences were obtained from PBMCs or T cells enriched from blood (not recorded which). The receptor was isolated from a woman aged 50 to 60 who had recovered from COVID-19. This sequence joins TRBV6-5 and TRBJ2-7; 11 nucleotides agree with TRBD2. Here the CDR3 DNA reads TGTGCCAGCAGTTATACGGGACTAGCGGATACTTACGAGCAGTACTTC. Amino acid sequence: CASSYTGLADTYEQYF.